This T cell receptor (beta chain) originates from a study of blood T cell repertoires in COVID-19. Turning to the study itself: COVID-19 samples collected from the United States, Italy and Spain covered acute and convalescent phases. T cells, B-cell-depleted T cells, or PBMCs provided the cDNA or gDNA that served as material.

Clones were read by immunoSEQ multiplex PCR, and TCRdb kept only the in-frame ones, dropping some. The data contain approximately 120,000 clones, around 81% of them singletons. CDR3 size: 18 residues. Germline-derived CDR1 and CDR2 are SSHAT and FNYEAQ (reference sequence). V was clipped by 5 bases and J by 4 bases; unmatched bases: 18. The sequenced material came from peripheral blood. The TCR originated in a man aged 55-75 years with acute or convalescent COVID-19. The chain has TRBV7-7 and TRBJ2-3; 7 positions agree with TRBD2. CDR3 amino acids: CASSPQVASGGGADTQYF. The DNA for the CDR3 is TGTGCCAGCAGCCCCCAAGTGGCCTCGGGAGGCGGGGCAGATACGCAGTATTTT.